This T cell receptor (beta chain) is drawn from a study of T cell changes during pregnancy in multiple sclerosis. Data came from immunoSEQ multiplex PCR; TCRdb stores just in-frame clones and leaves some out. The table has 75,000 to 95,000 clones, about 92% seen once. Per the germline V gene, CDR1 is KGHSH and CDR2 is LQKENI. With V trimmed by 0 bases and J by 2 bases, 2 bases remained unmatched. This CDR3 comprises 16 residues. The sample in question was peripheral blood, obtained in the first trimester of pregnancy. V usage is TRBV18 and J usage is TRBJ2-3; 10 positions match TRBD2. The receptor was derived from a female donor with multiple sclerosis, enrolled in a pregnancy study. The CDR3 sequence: CASSPPAGGPTDTQYF. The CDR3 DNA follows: TGTGCCAGCTCACCACCAGCGGGAGGGCCCACAGATACGCAGTATTTT.